This T cell receptor (beta chain) was sequenced during a study of T cell repertoires in cytomegalovirus infection. About the research overall: Use of recently identified HLA-C-restricted and well-studied HLA-B-restricted CMV epitopes was part of the study.

CDR3 length equals 16 residues. The germline CDR1 and CDR2 sequences are SEHNR and FQNEAQ (reference sequence). Unmatched junction bases numbered 4, after V lost 4 bases and J lost 2 bases. TCRdb used MiXCR to reprocess the reads, holding one entry per CDR3 protein. The sample carries around 900,000 distinct CDR3 sequences, 30% to 40% recorded once. This clonotype came up a few times. What it binds is not known. Here the sequenced sample was cultured CD8+ T cells from PBMCs, taken from culture after CMV antigen stimulation. This clonotype was obtained from a human donor in good health (CMV status not recorded). Some clones in this sample may be carry-over from other donors' samples. The V call is TRBV7-9, the J call TRBJ1-3; 11 bases map to TRBD1. The CDR3 region is CASSWVGQGAGNTIYF. CDR3 nucleotides: TGTGCCAGCAGCTGGGTGGGACAGGGGGCTGGAAACACCATATATTTT.